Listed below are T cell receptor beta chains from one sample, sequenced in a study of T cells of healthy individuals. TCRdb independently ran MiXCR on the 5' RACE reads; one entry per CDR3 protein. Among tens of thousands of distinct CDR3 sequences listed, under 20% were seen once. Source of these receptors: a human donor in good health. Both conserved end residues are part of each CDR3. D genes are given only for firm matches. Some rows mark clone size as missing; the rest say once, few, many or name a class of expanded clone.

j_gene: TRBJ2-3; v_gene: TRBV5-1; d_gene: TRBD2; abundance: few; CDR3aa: CASSLSSGSGTDTQYF; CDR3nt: TGCGCCAGCAGCTTGTCTAGCGGGAGCGGTACAGATACGCAGTATTTT
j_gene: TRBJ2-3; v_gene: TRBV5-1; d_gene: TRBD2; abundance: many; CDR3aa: CASSQTSGGTQYF; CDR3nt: TGCGCCAGCAGCCAGACTAGCGGGGGTACGCAGTATTTT
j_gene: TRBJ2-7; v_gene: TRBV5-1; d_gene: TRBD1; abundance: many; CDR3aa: CASSLDTGTGNYEQYF; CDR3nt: TGCGCCAGCAGCTTAGATACGGGGACAGGGAACTACGAGCAGTACTTC
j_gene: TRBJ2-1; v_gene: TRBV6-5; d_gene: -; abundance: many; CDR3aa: CASSYSLTSGYNEQFF; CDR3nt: TGTGCCAGCAGTTACTCGCTGACTAGTGGGTACAATGAGCAGTTCTTC
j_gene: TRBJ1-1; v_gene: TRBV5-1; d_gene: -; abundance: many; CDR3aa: CASSPPATGTWTEAFF; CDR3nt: TGCGCCAGCAGCCCCCCGGCGACAGGAACATGGACTGAAGCTTTCTTT
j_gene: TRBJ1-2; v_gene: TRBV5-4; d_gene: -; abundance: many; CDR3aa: CASSLSRNYGYTF; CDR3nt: TGTGCCAGCAGCTTGAGTCGTAACTATGGCTACACCTTC
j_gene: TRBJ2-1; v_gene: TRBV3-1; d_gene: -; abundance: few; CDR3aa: CASSQDGSSANYNEQFF; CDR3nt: TGTGCCAGCAGCCAAGACGGATCCAGCGCAAACTACAATGAGCAGTTCTTC
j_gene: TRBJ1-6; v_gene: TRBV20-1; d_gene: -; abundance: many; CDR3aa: CSAVAGESLHF; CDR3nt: TGCAGTGCTGTCGCAGGGGAATCCCTCCACTTT
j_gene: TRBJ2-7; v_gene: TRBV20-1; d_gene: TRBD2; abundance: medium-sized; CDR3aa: CSAREREYEQYF; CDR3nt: TGCAGTGCTAGAGAGCGGGAGTACGAGCAGTACTTC
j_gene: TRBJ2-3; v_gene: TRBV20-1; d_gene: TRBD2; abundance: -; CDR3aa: CSARVGGNSGAGIDTQYF; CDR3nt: TGCAGTGCTAGAGTGGGGGGGAATAGCGGGGCGGGTATAGATACGCAGTATTTT
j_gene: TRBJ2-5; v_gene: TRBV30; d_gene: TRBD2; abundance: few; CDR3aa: CAWSTIAGGVTQYF; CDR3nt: TGTGCCTGGAGTACCATAGCGGGGGGCGTGACCCAGTACTTC
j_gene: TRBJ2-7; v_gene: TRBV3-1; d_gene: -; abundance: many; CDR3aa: CASRRDSSSYEQYF; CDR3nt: TGTGCCAGCAGGAGGGACTCCTCTTCCTACGAGCAGTACTTC
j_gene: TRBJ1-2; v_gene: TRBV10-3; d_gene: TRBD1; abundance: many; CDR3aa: CAIKFKSRGRWPQYGYTF; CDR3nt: TGTGCCATCAAGTTCAAGTCCAGGGGGCGGTGGCCGCAGTATGGCTACACCTTC
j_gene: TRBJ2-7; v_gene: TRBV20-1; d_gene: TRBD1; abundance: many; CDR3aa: CSAPILGQGFSYEQYF; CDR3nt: TGCAGTGCCCCCATCCTGGGACAGGGTTTCTCCTACGAGCAGTACTTC
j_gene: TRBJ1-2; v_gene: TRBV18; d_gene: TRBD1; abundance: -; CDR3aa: CASSLQGAYGYTF; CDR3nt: TGTGCCAGCTCATTGCAGGGGGCTTATGGCTACACCTTC
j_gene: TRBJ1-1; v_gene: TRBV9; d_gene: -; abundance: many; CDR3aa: CASSVGGGSETEAFF; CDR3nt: TGTGCCAGCAGCGTAGGTGGAGGGAGTGAGACTGAAGCTTTCTTT
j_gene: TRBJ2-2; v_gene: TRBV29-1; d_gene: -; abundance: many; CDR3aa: CSVEGGTGELFF; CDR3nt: TGCAGCGTTGAAGGGGGGACCGGGGAGCTGTTTTTT
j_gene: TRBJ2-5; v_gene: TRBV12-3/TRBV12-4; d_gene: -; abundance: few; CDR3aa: CASRPVGGIETQYF; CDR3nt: TGTGCCAGCAGACCAGTCGGCGGGATTGAGACCCAGTACTTC
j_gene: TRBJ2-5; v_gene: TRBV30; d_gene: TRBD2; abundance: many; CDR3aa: CAWSRTSGKETQYF; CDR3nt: TGTGCCTGGAGTCGCACTAGCGGGAAAGAGACCCAGTACTTC
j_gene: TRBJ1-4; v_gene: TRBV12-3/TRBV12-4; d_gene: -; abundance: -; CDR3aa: CASSPRAGTNEKLFF; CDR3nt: TGTGCCAGCAGTCCCCGGGCAGGGACTAATGAAAAACTGTTTTTT
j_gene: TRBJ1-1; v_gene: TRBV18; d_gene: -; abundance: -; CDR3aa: CASSPDMNTEAFF; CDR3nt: TGTGCCAGCTCACCTGACATGAACACTGAAGCTTTCTTT
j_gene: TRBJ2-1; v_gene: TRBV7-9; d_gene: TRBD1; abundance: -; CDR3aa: CASSFKFGTGGWNEQFF; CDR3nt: TGTGCCAGCAGCTTTAAATTTGGGACAGGGGGCTGGAATGAGCAGTTCTTC
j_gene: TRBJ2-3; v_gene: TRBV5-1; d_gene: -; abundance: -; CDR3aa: CASSSSRTGDTQYF; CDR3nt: TGCGCCAGCAGCAGCTCCCGAACCGGAGATACGCAGTATTTT
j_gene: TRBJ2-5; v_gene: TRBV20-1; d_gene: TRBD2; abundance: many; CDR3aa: CSARGQRGDQETQYF; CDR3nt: TGCAGTGCTAGAGGACAGCGGGGGGACCAAGAGACCCAGTACTTC
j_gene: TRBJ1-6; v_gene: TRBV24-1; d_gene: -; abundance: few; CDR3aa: CATSTGNNSPLHF; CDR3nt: TGTGCCACCAGTACGGGGAATAATTCACCCCTCCACTTT
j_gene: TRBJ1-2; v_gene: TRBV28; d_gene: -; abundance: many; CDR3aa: CATVQWAGSRYTF; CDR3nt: TGTGCCACCGTCCAATGGGCCGGTTCGCGCTACACCTTC
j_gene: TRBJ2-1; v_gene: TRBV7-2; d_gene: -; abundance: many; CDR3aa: CASSLALGGGEQFF; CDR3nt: TGTGCCAGCAGCTTAGCACTTGGCGGTGGTGAGCAGTTCTTC
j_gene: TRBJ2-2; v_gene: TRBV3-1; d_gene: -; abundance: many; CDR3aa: CASSKTEGRTGELFF; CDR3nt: TGTGCCAGCAGTAAGACGGAAGGGCGAACCGGGGAGCTGTTTTTT
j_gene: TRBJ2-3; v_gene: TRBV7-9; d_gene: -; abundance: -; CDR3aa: CASSSIGLGTDTQYF; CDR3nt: TGTGCCAGCAGCTCAATTGGGCTTGGCACAGATACGCAGTATTTT
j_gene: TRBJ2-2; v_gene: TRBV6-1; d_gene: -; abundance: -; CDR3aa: CASSYIIDTGELFF; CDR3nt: TGTGCCAGCAGTTACATAATAGACACCGGGGAGCTGTTTTTT
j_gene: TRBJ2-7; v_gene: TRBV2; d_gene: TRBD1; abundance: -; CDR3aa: CASSDGTGREQYF; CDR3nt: TGTGCCAGCAGCGACGGGACAGGGCGCGAGCAGTACTTC